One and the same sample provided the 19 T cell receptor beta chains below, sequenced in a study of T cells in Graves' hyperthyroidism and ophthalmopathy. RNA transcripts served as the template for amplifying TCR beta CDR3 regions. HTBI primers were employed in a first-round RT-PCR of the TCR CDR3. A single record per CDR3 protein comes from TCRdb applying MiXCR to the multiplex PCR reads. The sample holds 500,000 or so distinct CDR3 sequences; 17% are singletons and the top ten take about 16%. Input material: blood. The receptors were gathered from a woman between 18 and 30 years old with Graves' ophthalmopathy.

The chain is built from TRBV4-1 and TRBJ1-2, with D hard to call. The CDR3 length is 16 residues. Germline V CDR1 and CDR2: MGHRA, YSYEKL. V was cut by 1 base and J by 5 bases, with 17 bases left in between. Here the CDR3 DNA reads TGCGCCAGCAGCCAAGGGGAGGAACGTAGGTGGTATGGCTACACCTTC. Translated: CASSQGEERRWYGYTF.

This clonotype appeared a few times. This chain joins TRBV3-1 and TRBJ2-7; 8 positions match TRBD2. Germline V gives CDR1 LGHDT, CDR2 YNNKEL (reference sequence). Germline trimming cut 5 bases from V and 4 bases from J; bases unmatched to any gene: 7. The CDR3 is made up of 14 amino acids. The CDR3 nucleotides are TGTGCCAGCAGCGTAGACGGGGGGGCTTACGAGCAGTACTTC. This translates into CASSVDGGAYEQYF.

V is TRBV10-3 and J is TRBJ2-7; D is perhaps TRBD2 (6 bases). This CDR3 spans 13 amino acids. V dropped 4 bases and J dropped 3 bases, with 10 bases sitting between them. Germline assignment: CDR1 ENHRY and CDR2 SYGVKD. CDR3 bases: TGTGCCATCAGTGGGGCGGGAAGCTACGAGCAGTACTTC. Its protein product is CAISGAGSYEQYF.

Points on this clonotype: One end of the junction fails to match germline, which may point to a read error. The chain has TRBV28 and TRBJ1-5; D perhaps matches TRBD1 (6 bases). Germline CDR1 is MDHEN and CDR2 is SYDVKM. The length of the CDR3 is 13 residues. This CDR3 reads CASITGFGQPRHF. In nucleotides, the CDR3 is TGTGCCAGCATTACAGGGTTCGGGCAGCCCCGGCATTTT.

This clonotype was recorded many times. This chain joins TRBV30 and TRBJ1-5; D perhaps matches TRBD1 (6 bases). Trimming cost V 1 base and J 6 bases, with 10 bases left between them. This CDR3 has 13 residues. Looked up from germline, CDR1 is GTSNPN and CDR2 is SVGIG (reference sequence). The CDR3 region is CAWSAGVGQPQHF. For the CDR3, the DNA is TGTGCCTGGAGTGCAGGGGTGGGTCAGCCCCAGCATTTT.

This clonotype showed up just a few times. CDR3 sequence reads: CASSYYPGGNEAFF. In nucleotides, the CDR3 is TGTGCCAGCAGTTACTATCCAGGGGGGAATGAAGCTTTCTTT. This chain joins TRBV6-5 and TRBJ1-1, with 7 bases matching TRBD1. V dropped 1 base and J dropped 7; count of bases not matched to a gene: 6. Per germline, CDR1 MNHEY and CDR2 SVGAGI. The CDR3 runs 14 residues.

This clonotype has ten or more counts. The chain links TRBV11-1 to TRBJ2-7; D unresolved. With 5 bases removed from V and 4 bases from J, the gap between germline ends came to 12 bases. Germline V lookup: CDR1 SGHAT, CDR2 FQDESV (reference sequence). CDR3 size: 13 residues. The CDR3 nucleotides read TGTGCCAGCAGCCCCTGGGCAGGTTACGAGCAGTACTTC. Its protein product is CASSPWAGYEQYF. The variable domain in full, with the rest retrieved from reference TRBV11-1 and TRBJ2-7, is EAEVAQSPRYKITEKSQAVAFWCDPISGHATLYWYRQILGQGPELLVQFQDESVVDDSQLPKDRFSAERLKGVDSTLKIQPAELGDSAMYLCASSPWAGYEQYFGPGTRLTVT.

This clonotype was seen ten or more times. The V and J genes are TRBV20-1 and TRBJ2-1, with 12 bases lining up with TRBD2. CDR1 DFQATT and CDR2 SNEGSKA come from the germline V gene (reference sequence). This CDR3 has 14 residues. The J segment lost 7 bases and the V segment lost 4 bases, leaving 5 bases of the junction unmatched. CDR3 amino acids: CSAKGLAGTNEQFF. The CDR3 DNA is TGCAGTGCTAAAGGACTAGCGGGGACGAATGAGCAGTTCTTC.

The CDR3 nucleotides are TGTGCCAGCAGTTGGACTAGCGGGACGACTGGTGGTGAGCAGTTCTTC. Its protein product is CASSWTSGTTGGEQFF. The V call is TRBV12-3 or TRBV12-4, the J call TRBJ2-1, with TRBD2 matching over 12 bases. The V and J ends lost 4 bases and 9 bases, in that order; junction bases with no gene match: 10. There are 16 residues in the CDR3.

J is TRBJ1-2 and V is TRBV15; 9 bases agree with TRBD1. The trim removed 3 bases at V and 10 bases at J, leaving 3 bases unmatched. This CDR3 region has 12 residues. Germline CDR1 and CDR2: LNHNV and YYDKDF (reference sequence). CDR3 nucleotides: TGTGCCACCAGCAGGGACAGGGGCGCCTACACCTTC. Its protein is CATSRDRGAYTF.

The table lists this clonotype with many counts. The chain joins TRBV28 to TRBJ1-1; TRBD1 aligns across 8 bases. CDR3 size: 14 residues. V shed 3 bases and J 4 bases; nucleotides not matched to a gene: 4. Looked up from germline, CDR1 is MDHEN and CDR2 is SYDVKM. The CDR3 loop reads CASSFQGAATEAFF. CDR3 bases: TGTGCCAGCAGTTTTCAGGGGGCGGCCACTGAAGCTTTCTTT.

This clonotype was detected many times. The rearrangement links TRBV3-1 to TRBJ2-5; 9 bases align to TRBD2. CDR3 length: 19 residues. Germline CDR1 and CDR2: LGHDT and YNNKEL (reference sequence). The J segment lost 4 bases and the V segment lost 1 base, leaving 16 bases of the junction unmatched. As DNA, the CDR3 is TGTGCCAGCAGCCAAGGGGTAGCGGGAGCCACGAGGGGTGGAGAGACCCAGTACTTC. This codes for CASSQGVAGATRGGETQYF.

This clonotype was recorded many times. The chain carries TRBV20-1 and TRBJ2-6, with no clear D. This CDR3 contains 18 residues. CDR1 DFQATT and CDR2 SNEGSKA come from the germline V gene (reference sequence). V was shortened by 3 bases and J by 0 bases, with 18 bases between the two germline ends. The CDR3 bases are TGCAGTGCTAGGTCGGCAGGCTATGACTTCTCTGGGGCCAACGTCCTGACTTTC. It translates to CSARSAGYDFSGANVLTF.

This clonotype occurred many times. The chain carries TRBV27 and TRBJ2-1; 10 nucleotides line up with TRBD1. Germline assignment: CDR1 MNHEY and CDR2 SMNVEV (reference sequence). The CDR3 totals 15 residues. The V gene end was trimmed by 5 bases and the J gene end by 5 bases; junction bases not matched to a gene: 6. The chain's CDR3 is CASSLTGGSHNEQFF. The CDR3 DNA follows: TGTGCCAGCAGTCTGACAGGGGGCAGCCACAATGAGCAGTTCTTC.

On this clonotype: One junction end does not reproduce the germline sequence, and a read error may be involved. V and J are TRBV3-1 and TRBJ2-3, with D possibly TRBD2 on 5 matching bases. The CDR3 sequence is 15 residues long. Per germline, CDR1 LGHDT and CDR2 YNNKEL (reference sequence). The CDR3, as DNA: TGCGCCAGCAGCCAAGAAAGAGGGAGCACAGATACGCAGTATTTT. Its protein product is CASSQERGSTDTQYF.

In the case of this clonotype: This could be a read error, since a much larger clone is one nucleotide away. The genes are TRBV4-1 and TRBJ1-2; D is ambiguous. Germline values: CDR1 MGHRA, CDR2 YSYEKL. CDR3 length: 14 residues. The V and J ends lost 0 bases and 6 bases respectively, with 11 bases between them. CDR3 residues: CASSQERGGHGYTF. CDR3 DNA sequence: TGCGCCAGCAGCCAAGAACGAGGCGGACATGGCTACACCTTC.

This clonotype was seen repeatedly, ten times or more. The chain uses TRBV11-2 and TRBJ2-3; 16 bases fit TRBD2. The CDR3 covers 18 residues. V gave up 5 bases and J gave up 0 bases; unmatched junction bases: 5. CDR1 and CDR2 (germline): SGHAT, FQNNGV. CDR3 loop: CASSPPGLAGGSTDTQYF. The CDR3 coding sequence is TGTGCCAGCAGCCCCCCGGGACTAGCGGGGGGGAGCACAGATACGCAGTATTTT.

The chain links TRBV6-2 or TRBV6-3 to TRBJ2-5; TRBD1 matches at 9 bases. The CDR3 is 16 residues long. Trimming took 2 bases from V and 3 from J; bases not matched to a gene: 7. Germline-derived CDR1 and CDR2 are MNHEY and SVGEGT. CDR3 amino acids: CASSYTRDRVEETQYF. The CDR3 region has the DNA TGTGCCAGCAGTTACACCCGGGACAGGGTAGAAGAGACCCAGTACTTC.

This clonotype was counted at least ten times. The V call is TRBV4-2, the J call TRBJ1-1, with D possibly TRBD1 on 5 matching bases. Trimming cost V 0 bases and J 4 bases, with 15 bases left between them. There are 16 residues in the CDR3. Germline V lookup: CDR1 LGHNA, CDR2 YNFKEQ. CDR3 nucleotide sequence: TGTGCCAGCAGCCAAGATGTCCCCGGGGCAGGCACTGAAGCTTTCTTT. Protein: CASSQDVPGAGTEAFF.